Listed here are 26 T cell receptor beta chains from one sample, sequenced in a study of T cells in Graves' hyperthyroidism and ophthalmopathy. The source material, RNA transcripts, was used to amplify TCR beta CDR3 regions. Primed by the HTBI set, a first-round RT-PCR was run on the TCR CDR3. TCRdb itself ran the multiplex PCR reads through MiXCR, one entry per CDR3 protein. The table has about 350,000 distinct CDR3 sequences, roughly 20% seen once; the top ten hold 15% to 17%. Sequenced: blood. These receptors were collected from a woman aged 40 to 50 with Graves' ophthalmopathy.

This clonotype occurred many times. The V and J genes are TRBV7-2 and TRBJ1-5; D may be TRBD1 (5 bases). The CDR3 contains 14 residues. Per the germline V gene, CDR1 is SGHTA and CDR2 is FQGNSA. Trimming cost V 5 bases and J 0 bases, with 8 bases left between them. CDR3 residues: CASSRGNSNQPQHF. The CDR3 DNA follows: TGTGCCAGCAGCCGGGGGAATAGCAATCAGCCCCAGCATTTT.

This clonotype was recorded many times. The V call is TRBV4-1, the J call TRBJ2-7; 15 bases line up with TRBD2. Trimming took 0 bases from V and 2 from J; bases not matched to a gene: 2. Per germline, CDR1 MGHRA and CDR2 YSYEKL. This CDR3 is 17 amino acids long. DNA of the CDR3: TGCGCCAGCAGCCAAGAGGGACTAGCGGGGGGAGCCTACGAGCAGTACTTC. It yields the protein CASSQEGLAGGAYEQYF.

The table lists this clonotype with a count of one. A read error may be the cause here, since a much bigger clone is one base away. The rearrangement links TRBV7-6 to TRBJ2-7, with a possible D match to TRBD1 (6 bases). From germline, CDR1 is SGHVS and CDR2 FNYEAQ. The CDR3 spans 13 residues. V was clipped by 8 bases and J by 3 bases, with 14 bases between them. The CDR3 bases are TGTGCCAGCGGCCGACAGGCAGACTACGAGCAGTACTTC. Translating gives CASGRQADYEQYF.

The chain combines TRBV5-1 with TRBJ2-7; TRBD1 matches at 8 bases. Germline lookup yields CDR1 SGHRS and CDR2 YFSETQ. The CDR3 covers 14 residues. V was clipped by 7 bases and J by 6 bases; unmatched bases: 12. CDR3 sequence (DNA): TGCGCCAGCGGACCCGCCGGACAGGGATTCGAGCAGTACTTC. Translated: CASGPAGQGFEQYF.

This clonotype was recorded many times. This chain uses TRBV19 with TRBJ2-2; 10 bases line up with TRBD2. The CDR3 is 16 amino acids. Germline V gene sequence: CDR1 LNHDA, CDR2 SQIVND (reference sequence). The ends lost 4 bases at V and 6 bases at J; junction bases unmatched: 8. The CDR3 loop is CASSKSLAGVSGELFF. The CDR3 nucleotides are TGTGCCAGTAGTAAATCCCTAGCGGGAGTTTCCGGGGAGCTGTTTTTT.

This clonotype was seen repeatedly, ten times or more. CDR3 amino acids: CASSTGVGEQYF. The CDR3 nucleotides are TGTGCCAGTAGTACAGGGGTAGGAGAGCAGTACTTC. V usage is TRBV19 and J usage is TRBJ2-7, with TRBD1 as a possible D gene (6 bases). The germline gives CDR1 LNHDA, CDR2 SQIVND (reference sequence). Trimming pared 4 bases from V and 7 bases from J, leaving 11 bases between. The CDR3 contains 12 residues.

The table lists this clonotype with many counts. This chain links TRBV9 with TRBJ2-3; 7 nucleotides agree with TRBD2. The CDR3 contains 14 residues. Trimming took 4 bases from V and 2 from J; bases not matched to a gene: 4. Germline CDR1 and CDR2: SGDLS and YYNGEE. CDR3 in amino acids: CASSPGLNTDTQYF. The DNA for the CDR3 is TGTGCCAGCAGCCCGGGACTAAACACAGATACGCAGTATTTT. Together with reference TRBV9 and TRBJ2-3, the CDR3 gives the full variable domain: DSGVTQTPKHLITATGQRVTLRCSPRSGDLSVYWYQQSLDQGLQFLIQYYNGEERAKGNILERFSAQQFPDLHSELNLSSLELGDSALYFCASSPGLNTDTQYFGPGTRLTVL.

This clonotype was seen at least ten times. The J gene is TRBJ2-7, the V gene TRBV19; 7 nucleotides line up with TRBD1. The V gene end was trimmed by 5 bases and the J gene end by 0 bases; junction bases not matched to a gene: 7. CDR1 and CDR2 (germline): LNHDA, SQIVND (reference sequence). The CDR3 contains 15 residues. In DNA, the CDR3 is TGTGCCAGTAGTGCCACAGGGGATGCCTCCTACGAGCAGTACTTC. Its protein product is CASSATGDASYEQYF. Full variable domain (remainder filled in from reference TRBV19 and TRBJ2-7): DGGITQSPKYLFRKEGQNVTLSCEQNLNHDAMYWYRQDPGQGLRLIYYSQIVNDFQKGDIAEGYSVSREKKESFPLTVTSAQKNPTAFYLCASSATGDASYEQYFGPGTRLTVT.

This clonotype was observed at least ten times. This chain links TRBV30 with TRBJ1-2; 8 bases map to TRBD1. There are 13 residues in the CDR3. Germline V gene data show CDR1 as GTSNPN and CDR2 as SVGIG (reference sequence). Trimming at V came to 3 bases and at J to 7 bases, leaving 7 bases not matched to a gene. The CDR3 loop is CAWRQGEFGGYTF. The CDR3 DNA is TGTGCCTGGAGACAGGGGGAATTCGGTGGCTACACCTTC.

This clonotype was recorded many times. The genes are TRBV6-1 and TRBJ2-2; D ambiguous. CDR3 length: 11 amino acids. Germline CDR1 and CDR2: MNHNS and SASEGT. CDR3 coding DNA: TGTCCATCATGCGGCACCGGGGAGCTGTTTTTT. It translates to CPSCGTGELFF.

The table lists this clonotype with many counts. The chain combines TRBV28 with TRBJ1-2, with TRBD1 matching over 11 bases. Germline V gene sequence: CDR1 MDHEN, CDR2 SYDVKM. The CDR3 has 15 amino acids. V gave up 3 bases and J gave up 13 bases; unmatched junction bases: 13. The CDR3 DNA follows: TGTGCCAGCAGTTTCATCTGGACAGGGGGCGCAAAGGGCACCTTC. It is translated as CASSFIWTGGAKGTF.

This clonotype was counted at least ten times. The chain uses TRBV16 and TRBJ1-2; D possibly corresponds to TRBD1 (5 bases). Trimming took 2 bases from V and 5 from J, leaving 15 bases between them. CDR3 length: 15 residues. Per the germline V gene, CDR1 is KGHSY and CDR2 is FQNENV. In nucleotides, the CDR3 is TGTGCCAGCAGCCAAGCTGACAGAGAAGGTTATGGCTACACCTTC. Its protein product is CASSQADREGYGYTF. The full variable domain, with the rest looked up from reference TRBV16 and TRBJ1-2, is GEEVAQTPKHLVRGEGQKAKLYCAPIKGHSYVFWYQQVLKNEFKFLISFQNENVFDETGMPKERFSAKCLPNSPCSLEIQATKLEDSAVYFCASSQADREGYGYTFGSGTRLTVV.

The chain recombines TRBV6-1 with TRBJ2-7, with 7 bases aligning to TRBD1. V was pared by 6 bases and J by 4 bases, with 15 bases of the junction left unmatched. The CDR3 spans 16 residues. Germline V lookup: CDR1 MNHNS, CDR2 SASEGT. CDR3 nucleotide sequence: TGTGCCAGCAGACCCGTAGGGGACAGTCGATTTTACGAGCAGTACTTC. Protein sequence: CASRPVGDSRFYEQYF.

This clonotype has ten or more counts. This chain joins TRBV30 and TRBJ1-3; D is perhaps TRBD1 (6 bases). The CDR3 is made up of 17 amino acids. Germline assignment: CDR1 GTSNPN and CDR2 SVGIG (reference sequence). Between the trimmed V and J ends, which lost 0 bases and 0 bases, there was a span of 15 bases. The CDR3: CAWSVTGPSSSGNTIYF. The CDR3 region has the DNA TGTGCCTGGAGTGTAACAGGGCCCTCGAGCTCTGGAAACACCATATATTTT.

By share of the sample, this clonotype is medium-sized. V usage is TRBV6-4 and J usage is TRBJ2-2, with D hard to call. The V end was cut by 2 bases, the J end by 1 base, with 8 bases between. Germline V CDR1 and CDR2: MRHNA, SNTAGT. The CDR3 sequence is 15 residues long. CDR3 amino acids: CASSDGLGNTGELFF. In DNA, the CDR3 is TGTGCCAGCAGTGACGGTTTAGGGAACACCGGGGAGCTGTTTTTT.

This clonotype was recorded many times. V is TRBV11-1 and J is TRBJ2-7, with D possibly being TRBD2 (5 bases). The CDR3 has 16 residues. CDR1 and CDR2 from the germline V gene are SGHAT and FQDESV (reference sequence). Between the trimmed V and J ends, which lost 4 bases and 6 bases, there was a span of 22 bases. The CDR3 nucleotides read TGTGCCAGCAGCTCCCCTCGGGCTAGCTCAACCTGCGAGCAGTACTTC. As protein: CASSSPRASSTCEQYF. Full variable domain (outside the CDR3, taken from reference TRBV11-1 and TRBJ2-7): EAEVAQSPRYKITEKSQAVAFWCDPISGHATLYWYRQILGQGPELLVQFQDESVVDDSQLPKDRFSAERLKGVDSTLKIQPAELGDSAMYLCASSSPRASSTCEQYFGPGTRLTVT.

This clonotype was found many times. The rearrangement joins TRBV11-1 to TRBJ1-1; D is perhaps TRBD1 (5 bases). The CDR3 runs to 16 residues. Per germline, CDR1 SGHAT and CDR2 FQDESV (reference sequence). Trimming stripped 1 base from V and 1 base from J, with 13 bases between. The CDR3 region is CASSLGLGARNTEAFF. The CDR3 bases are TGTGCCAGCAGCTTAGGTCTCGGGGCGCGGAACACTGAAGCTTTCTTT.

This chain links TRBV7-8 with TRBJ2-5, with TRBD1 as a possible D gene (5 bases). This CDR3 contains 19 residues. Per the germline V gene, CDR1 is SGHVS and CDR2 is FQNEAQ. Trimming stripped 6 bases from V and 4 bases from J, with 30 bases between. CDR3: CASRFWGSQGFASVETQYF. DNA for the CDR3: TGTGCCAGCAGATTTTGGGGCTCCCAAGGTTTTGCGAGCGTAGAGACCCAGTACTTC.

The chain carries TRBV20-1 and TRBJ2-7; D perhaps matches TRBD2 (6 bases). The ends were cut back, 6 bases at V and 4 bases at J, with 13 bases in the middle. Germline V gene lookup returns CDR1 DFQATT and CDR2 SNEGSKA (reference sequence). The CDR3 has 12 amino acids. CDR3: CSARDSAYEQYF. The CDR3 DNA follows: TGCAGTGCCAGGGACTCCGCGTACGAGCAGTACTTC.

This clonotype was seen at least ten times. DNA for the CDR3: TGTGCCAGCAGCCCGCTTGGGGGGAAAGAGACCCAGTACTTC. Amino acid sequence: CASSPLGGKETQYF. This chain links TRBV11-2 with TRBJ2-5; tentatively, D is TRBD2 (6 bases). Germline values: CDR1 SGHAT, CDR2 FQNNGV. V was trimmed by 5 bases and J by 3 bases, leaving 13 bases between them. The CDR3 runs 14 residues.

The V gene is TRBV10-3, the J gene TRBJ1-1; TRBD1 is a possible D gene (6 bases). The CDR3 runs to 15 residues. The V gene's germline CDR1 is ENHRY and CDR2 SYGVKD. The V gene lost 2 bases and the J gene lost 1 base, with 11 bases spanning the gap. CDR3 bases: TGTGCCATCAGTGAGGGGTCGGGACAGAACACTGAAGCTTTCTTT. Translating it yields CAISEGSGQNTEAFF.

This clonotype was counted between two and nine times. This rearrangement joins TRBV6-5 to TRBJ2-7; 10 positions agree with TRBD2. This CDR3 has 13 amino acids. The germline gives CDR1 MNHEY, CDR2 SVGAGI. Trimming cost V 7 bases and J 4 bases; bases outside gene matches: 4. The CDR3: CASNLAGGYEQYF. The CDR3 nucleotides are TGTGCCAGCAATTTAGCGGGAGGTTACGAGCAGTACTTC.

The rearrangement joins TRBV15 to TRBJ1-2; D possibly corresponds to TRBD1 (5 bases). Germline CDR1 LNHNV, CDR2 YYDKDF (reference sequence). V shed 2 bases and J shed 2 bases, with 12 bases lying between them. The CDR3 runs 15 residues. The CDR3 DNA reads as TGTGCCACCAGCAGAATTATTTCAGGGAACTATGGCTACACCTTC. Translated: CATSRIISGNYGYTF.

Many counts were recorded for this clonotype. This chain uses TRBV19 with TRBJ2-1; 9 nucleotides agree with TRBD1. Losses at the gene ends were 3 bases for V and 6 bases for J; bases not matched to a gene: 6. The CDR3 runs to 15 residues. Germline values: CDR1 LNHDA, CDR2 SQIVND (reference sequence). The CDR3 loop is CASSILGQGINEQFF. CDR3 sequence (DNA): TGTGCCAGTAGTATCTTAGGACAGGGGATCAATGAGCAGTTCTTC.

The sample holds many counts of this clonotype. This chain links TRBV5-8 with TRBJ2-4; the D is unclear. Germline V gene sequence: CDR1 SGHTS, CDR2 YDEGEE. The CDR3 totals 15 residues. Trimming cost V 2 bases and J 0 bases, with 9 bases left between them. DNA for the CDR3: TGTGCCAGCAGCTTTTTACGTTTAGCCAAAAACATTCAGTACTTC. It encodes CASSFLRLAKNIQYF.

This clonotype was observed many times. The J gene is TRBJ1-3, the V gene TRBV6-5; D may be TRBD1 (6 bases). The CDR3 covers 14 residues. The V end lost 3 bases, the J end lost 4 bases, and 10 bases lay between the germline ends. CDR1 is MNHEY, CDR2 SVGAGI, per germline. DNA for the CDR3: TGTGCCAGCAGTTATTATCAGGGGGGAAACACCATATATTTT. Translating gives CASSYYQGGNTIYF.